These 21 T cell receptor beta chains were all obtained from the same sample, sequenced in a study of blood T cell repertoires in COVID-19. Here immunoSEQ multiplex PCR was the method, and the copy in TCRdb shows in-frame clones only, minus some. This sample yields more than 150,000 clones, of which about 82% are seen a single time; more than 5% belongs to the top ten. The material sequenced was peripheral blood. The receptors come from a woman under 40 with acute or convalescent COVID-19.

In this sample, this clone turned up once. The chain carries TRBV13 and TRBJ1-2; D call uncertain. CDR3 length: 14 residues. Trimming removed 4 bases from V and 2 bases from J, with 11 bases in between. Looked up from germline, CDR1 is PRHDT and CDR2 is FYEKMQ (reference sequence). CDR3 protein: CASSSAQANYGYTF. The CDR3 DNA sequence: TGTGCCAGCAGCTCGGCCCAGGCCAACTATGGCTACACCTTC.

The CDR3 loop is CASSEGTSGETQYF. CDR3 nucleotide sequence: TGTGCCAGCAGCGAGGGGACTAGTGGAGAGACCCAGTACTTC. The chain combines TRBV19 with TRBJ2-5; 8 bases are shared with TRBD2. This CDR3 is built from 14 residues. Germline CDR1 and CDR2: LNHDA and SQIVND (reference sequence). V shed 9 bases, J shed 4 bases, and the junction held 10 bases outside the gene matches.

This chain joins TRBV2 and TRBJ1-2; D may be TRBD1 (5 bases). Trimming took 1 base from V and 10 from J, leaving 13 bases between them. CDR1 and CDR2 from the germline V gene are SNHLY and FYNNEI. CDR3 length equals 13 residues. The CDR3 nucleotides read TGTGCCAGCAGTGAAGTTCAAGCGGGGCCCTACACCTTC. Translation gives CASSEVQAGPYTF.

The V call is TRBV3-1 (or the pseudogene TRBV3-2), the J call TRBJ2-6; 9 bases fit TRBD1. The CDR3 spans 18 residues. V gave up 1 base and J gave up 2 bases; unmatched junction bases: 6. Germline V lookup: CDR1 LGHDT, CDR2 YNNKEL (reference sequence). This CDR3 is CASSQAGTGRTGANVLTF. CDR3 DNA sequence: TGTGCCAGCAGCCAAGCCGGGACAGGGAGAACTGGGGCCAACGTCCTGACTTTC.

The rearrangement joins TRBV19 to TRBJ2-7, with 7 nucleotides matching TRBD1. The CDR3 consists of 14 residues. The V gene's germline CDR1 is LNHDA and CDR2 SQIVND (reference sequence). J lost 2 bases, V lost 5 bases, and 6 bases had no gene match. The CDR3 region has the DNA TGTGCCAGTAGTTTGCAGGGACAGACCTACGAGCAGTACTTC. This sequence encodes CASSLQGQTYEQYF.

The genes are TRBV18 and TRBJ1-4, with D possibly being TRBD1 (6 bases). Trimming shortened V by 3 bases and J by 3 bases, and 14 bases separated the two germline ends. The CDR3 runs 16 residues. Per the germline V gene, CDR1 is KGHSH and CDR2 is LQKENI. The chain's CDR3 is CASSPNQGKSNEKLFF. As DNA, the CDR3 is TGTGCCAGCTCACCCAACCAGGGGAAATCTAATGAAAAACTGTTTTTT.

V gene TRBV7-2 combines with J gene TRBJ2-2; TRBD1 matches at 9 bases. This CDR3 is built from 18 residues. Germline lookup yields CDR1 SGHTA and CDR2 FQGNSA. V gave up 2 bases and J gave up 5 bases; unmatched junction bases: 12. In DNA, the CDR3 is TGTGCCAGCAGCTTAAGGGTCCCCACAGGGGGCTGGACCGGGGAGCTGTTTTTT. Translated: CASSLRVPTGGWTGELFF.

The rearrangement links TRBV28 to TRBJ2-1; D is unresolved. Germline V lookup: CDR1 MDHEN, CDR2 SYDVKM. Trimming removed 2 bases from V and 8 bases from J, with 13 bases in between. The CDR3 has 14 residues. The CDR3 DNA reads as TGTGCCAGCAGTTTAGTGGCCGTCGTGGATGAGCAGTTCTTC. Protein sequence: CASSLVAVVDEQFF.

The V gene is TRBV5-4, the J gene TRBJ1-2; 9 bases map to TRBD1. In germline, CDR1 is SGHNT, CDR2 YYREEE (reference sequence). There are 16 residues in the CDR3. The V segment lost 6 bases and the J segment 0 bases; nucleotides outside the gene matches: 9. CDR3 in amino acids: CASNSNRDRANYGYTF. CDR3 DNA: TGTGCCAGCAACTCCAACCGGGACAGGGCTAACTATGGCTACACCTTC.

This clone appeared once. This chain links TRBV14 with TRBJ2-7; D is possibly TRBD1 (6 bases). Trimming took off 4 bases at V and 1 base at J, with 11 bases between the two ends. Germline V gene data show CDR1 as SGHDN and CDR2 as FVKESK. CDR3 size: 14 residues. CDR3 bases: TGTGCCAGCAGCCCGGGCAGGGGTTCCTACGAGCAGTACTTC. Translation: CASSPGRGSYEQYF.

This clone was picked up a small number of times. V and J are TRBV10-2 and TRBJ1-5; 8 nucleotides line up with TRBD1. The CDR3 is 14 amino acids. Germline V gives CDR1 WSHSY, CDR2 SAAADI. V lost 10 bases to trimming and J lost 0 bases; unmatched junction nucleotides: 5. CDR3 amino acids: CATRTGNSNQPQHF. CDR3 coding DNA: TGCGCCACCAGGACAGGGAATAGCAATCAGCCCCAGCATTTT.

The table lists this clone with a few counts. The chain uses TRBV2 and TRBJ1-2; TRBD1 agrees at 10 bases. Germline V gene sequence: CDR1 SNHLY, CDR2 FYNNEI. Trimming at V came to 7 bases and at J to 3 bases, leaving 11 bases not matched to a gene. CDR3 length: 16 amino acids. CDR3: CASNSIVGTGDYGYTF. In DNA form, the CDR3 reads TGTGCCAGCAACTCCATAGTCGGGACAGGGGACTATGGCTACACCTTC.

The CDR3 sequence is CSVRSHEREEKLFF. The DNA for the CDR3 is TGCAGCGTCCGGTCCCATGAGAGGGAGGAAAAACTGTTTTTT. The chain carries TRBV29-1 and TRBJ1-4; no definite D call. Trimming pared 6 bases from V and 8 bases from J, leaving 19 bases between. The CDR3 covers 14 residues. Germline assignment: CDR1 SQVTM and CDR2 ANQGSEA.

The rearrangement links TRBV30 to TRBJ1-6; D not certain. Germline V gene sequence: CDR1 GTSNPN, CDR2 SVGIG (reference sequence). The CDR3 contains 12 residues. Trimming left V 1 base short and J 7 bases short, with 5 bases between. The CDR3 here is CAWSEENSPLHF. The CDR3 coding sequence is TGTGCCTGGAGTGAGGAGAATTCACCCCTCCACTTT.

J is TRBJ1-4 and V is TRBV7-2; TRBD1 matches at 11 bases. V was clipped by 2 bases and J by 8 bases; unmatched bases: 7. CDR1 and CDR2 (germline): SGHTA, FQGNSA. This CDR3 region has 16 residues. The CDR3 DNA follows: TGTGCCAGCAGCTTAACCTCGGACAGGGGGCAGGAAAAACTGTTTTTT. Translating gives CASSLTSDRGQEKLFF.

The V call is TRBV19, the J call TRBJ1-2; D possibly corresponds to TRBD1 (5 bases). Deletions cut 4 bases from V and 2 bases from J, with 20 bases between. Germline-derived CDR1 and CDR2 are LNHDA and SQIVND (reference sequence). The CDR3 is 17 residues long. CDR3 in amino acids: CASSTTRTTTANYGYTF. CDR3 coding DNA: TGTGCCAGTAGTACCACCCGAACGACGACAGCAAACTATGGCTACACCTTC.

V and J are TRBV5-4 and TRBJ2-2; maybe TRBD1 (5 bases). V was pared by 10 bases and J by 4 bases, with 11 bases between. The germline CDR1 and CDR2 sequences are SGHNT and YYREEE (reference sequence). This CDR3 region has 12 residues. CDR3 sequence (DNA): TGTGCCCTCAGGGCGAGCACCGGGGAGCTGTTTTTT. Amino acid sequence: CALRASTGELFF. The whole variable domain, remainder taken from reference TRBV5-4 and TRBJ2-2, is ETGVTQSPTHLIKTRGQQVTLRCSSQSGHNTVSWYQQALGQGPQFIFQYYREEENGRGNFPPRFSGLQFPNYSSELNVNALELDDSALYLCALRASTGELFFGEGSRLTVL.

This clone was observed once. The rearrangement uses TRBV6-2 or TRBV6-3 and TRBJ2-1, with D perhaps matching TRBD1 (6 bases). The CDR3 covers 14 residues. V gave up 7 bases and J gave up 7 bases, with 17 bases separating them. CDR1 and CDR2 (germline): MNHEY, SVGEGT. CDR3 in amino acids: CASTPLKRGNEQFF. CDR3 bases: TGTGCCAGCACCCCCCTGAAAAGGGGGAATGAGCAGTTCTTC.

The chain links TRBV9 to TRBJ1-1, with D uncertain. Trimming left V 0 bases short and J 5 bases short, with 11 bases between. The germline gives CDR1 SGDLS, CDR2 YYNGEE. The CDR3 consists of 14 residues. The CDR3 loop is CASSVGAPRTEAFF. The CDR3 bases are TGTGCCAGCAGCGTAGGAGCCCCCCGGACTGAAGCTTTCTTT.

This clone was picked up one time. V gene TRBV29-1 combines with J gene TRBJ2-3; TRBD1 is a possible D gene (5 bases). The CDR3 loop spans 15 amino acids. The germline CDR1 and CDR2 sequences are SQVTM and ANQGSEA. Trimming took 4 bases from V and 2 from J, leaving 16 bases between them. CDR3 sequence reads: CSVVFPGISTDTQYF. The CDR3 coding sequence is TGCAGCGTTGTTTTTCCAGGGATCTCCACAGATACGCAGTATTTT.

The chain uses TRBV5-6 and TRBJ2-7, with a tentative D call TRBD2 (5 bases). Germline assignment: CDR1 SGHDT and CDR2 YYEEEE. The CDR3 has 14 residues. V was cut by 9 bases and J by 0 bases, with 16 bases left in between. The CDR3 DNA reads TGTGCCACTTCTCCCGGGGTAAGCTCCTACGAGCAGTACTTC. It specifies CATSPGVSSYEQYF.